Listed below are T cell receptor beta chains from one sample, sequenced in a study of cytomegalovirus exposure and HLA in healthy donors. Libraries were prepared by immunoSEQ multiplex PCR; TCRdb keeps only in-frame clonotypes and omits some of them. The data contain hundreds of thousands of clones, about nine tenths of them singletons. Input material: PBMCs. These receptors were taken from a woman aged 18-29 years in good health and CMV-seropositive. CDR3s include the opening cysteine and the closing phenylalanine or tryptophan. A D gene is named only where the DNA matches it firmly. The listing skips clone size in some rows; elsewhere it reads once, few, many or a size class.

cdr3_nt | cdr3_aa | j_call | v_call | clone_size | d_call
TGTGCCAGCAGCCCTCATAGCGGGGCCTCCCCCTACGAGCAGTACTTC | CASSPHSGASPYEQYF | TRBJ2-7 | TRBV5-4 | NA | TRBD2
TGTGCCAGCAGTCCGGGGAGGGCCTTATCCGAGACCCAGTACTTC | CASSPGRALSETQYF | TRBJ2-5 | TRBV6-6 | NA | TRBD2
TGTGCCAGCAGCCCCCCAGGCGGGAGGAGGTACGAGCAGTACTTC | CASSPPGGRRYEQYF | TRBJ2-7 | TRBV7-9 | NA | TRBD2
TGTGCCAGCAGCCCCACAGGGATACACGAGCAGTACTTC | CASSPTGIHEQYF | TRBJ2-7 | TRBV11-2 | NA | NA
TGCGCCAGCAGCTTGGGGGAGGGAGAGAACACTGAAGCTTTCTTT | CASSLGEGENTEAFF | TRBJ1-1 | TRBV5-1 | NA | NA
TGTGCCTGGGCCGACCAAGGGGGACAGGCTAATGAAAAACTGTTTTTT | CAWADQGGQANEKLFF | TRBJ1-4 | TRBV30 | NA | TRBD1
TGTGCCAGCAGCGTAGGACTAGCGGCGAACACCGGGGAGCTGTTTTTT | CASSVGLAANTGELFF | TRBJ2-2 | TRBV9 | NA | TRBD2
TGTGCCAGCAGTTATGGACTAGCGGGAGGGAACTACGAGCAGTACTTC | CASSYGLAGGNYEQYF | TRBJ2-7 | TRBV5-4 | NA | TRBD2
TGTGCCAGCAGCCCACCCACCGGGACTTCTTGGAATGAGCAGTTCTTC | CASSPPTGTSWNEQFF | TRBJ2-1 | TRBV9 | NA | NA
TGCAGCGTTGTGGGACAGTACAATGAGCAGTTCTTC | CSVVGQYNEQFF | TRBJ2-1 | TRBV29-1 | NA | TRBD1
TGCGCCAGCAGCCAAGGCCCCGGGACTAGCGGGATAAAGTCTTCCGGCGAGCAGTACTTC | CASSQGPGTSGIKSSGEQYF | TRBJ2-7 | TRBV4-1 | NA | TRBD2
TGTGCCAGCAGGACGGGAGGGCCCGGAGATACGCAGTATTTT | CASRTGGPGDTQYF | TRBJ2-3 | TRBV27 | NA | TRBD2
TGTGCCAGCAGCTCCTACAGGGAGATGCGTAGAAACACCATATATTTT | CASSSYREMRRNTIYF | TRBJ1-3 | TRBV11-2 | NA | NA
TGTGCCAGCAGACATCCGGGACAGGGGGCCTCCGGGGAGCTGTTTTTT | CASRHPGQGASGELFF | TRBJ2-2 | TRBV27 | NA | TRBD1
TGCGCCAGCAGCTTGACTAGACTAGCGGGAGCTCCAGAGACCCAGTACTTC | CASSLTRLAGAPETQYF | TRBJ2-5 | TRBV5-1 | once | TRBD2
TGTGCCAGCAGCGCCGGTGGTGAAGCTTTCTTT | CASSAGGEAFF | TRBJ1-1 | TRBV28 | NA | NA
TGCAGCGCTGTTGGGACAGGCCACTACGAGCAGTACTTC | CSAVGTGHYEQYF | TRBJ2-7 | TRBV29-1 | once | TRBD1
TGTGCCAGCAGCGTCGAGGGAGGTCCCCCCTACGAGCAGTACTTC | CASSVEGGPPYEQYF | TRBJ2-7 | TRBV9 | NA | NA
TGTGCCAGCAGTTTCGCCGGTTCCTACGAGCAGTACTTC | CASSFAGSYEQYF | TRBJ2-7 | TRBV27 | NA | NA
TGTGCCTGGAGTCAGTCGACAGATAAGAACACTGAAGCTTTCTTT | CAWSQSTDKNTEAFF | TRBJ1-1 | TRBV30 | NA | NA
TGCGCCAGCAGCCAAGAATCGGGATACACAGATACGCAGTATTTT | CASSQESGYTDTQYF | TRBJ2-3 | TRBV4-1 | NA | NA
TGCGCCAGCAGCCTTCTGGGGCCGAACACCGGGGAGCTGTTTTTT | CASSLLGPNTGELFF | TRBJ2-2 | TRBV4-1 | NA | NA
TGTGCCAGCAGTCCGACAGGGACGCCCTACGAGCAGTACTTC | CASSPTGTPYEQYF | TRBJ2-7 | TRBV6-5 | NA | TRBD1
TGTGCCAGCAGTTTAATGACTAGCGGATCCTACGAGCAGTACTTC | CASSLMTSGSYEQYF | TRBJ2-7 | TRBV27 | NA | TRBD2
TGTGCCAGTAGTTCAGCCTACGAGCAGTACTTC | CASSSAYEQYF | TRBJ2-7 | TRBV19 | few | NA
TGCGCCAGCAGCCGGGACTTAAGCTCCTACAATGAGCAGTTCTTC | CASSRDLSSYNEQFF | TRBJ2-1 | TRBV10-1 | few | NA
TGTGCCAGCAGTACAGTCCGACAGGCCCGCACAGATACGCAGTATTTT | CASSTVRQARTDTQYF | TRBJ2-3 | TRBV28 | NA | NA